This T cell receptor beta chain was recovered during a study of blood T cell repertoires in COVID-19. Turning to the study itself: Sites across the United States, Italy and Spain contributed samples from acute and convalescent COVID-19. The analysed material was cDNA or gDNA that came from T cells, B-cell-depleted T cells, or PBMCs.

The germline gives CDR1 MNHEY, CDR2 SVGEGT. The V gene end was trimmed by 2 bases and the J gene end by 6 bases; junction bases not matched to a gene: 4. The CDR3 totals 14 residues. TCRdb keeps only in-frame clones here, not all; method: immunoSEQ multiplex PCR. There are around 380,000 clones in the sample; more than 65% occur only once, and more than 0.95% lies in the top ten. The source of this sequence is a human donor with acute or convalescent COVID-19. The donor label of this sample is uncertain. Sequencing was carried out using peripheral blood. V is TRBV6-2 or TRBV6-3 and J is TRBJ1-5, with TRBD1 identical over 7 bases. The CDR3 loop is CASSYGDRSQPQHF. The CDR3 DNA reads as TGTGCCAGCAGTTACGGGGACAGAAGTCAGCCCCAGCATTTT.